What follows are 4 T cell receptor beta chains derived from one specimen sequenced in a study of CD8 T cells in ankylosing spondylitis. Using its own MiXCR run on the 5' RACE reads, TCRdb lists one record per CDR3 protein. The sample holds fewer than 80,000 distinct CDR3 sequences; roughly 5.2% are singletons and the top ten take about 2.2%. Material for sequencing was blood, either unsorted or a sorted T cell fraction (not recorded which). These receptors were collected from a male donor with ankylosing spondylitis or in good health (not recorded which).

This clonotype was counted many times. The rearrangement joins TRBV20-1 to TRBJ2-3, with a weak D call TRBD1 (6 bases). The CDR3 contains 21 residues. CDR1 DFQATT and CDR2 SNEGSKA come from the germline V gene (reference sequence). The ends were cut back, 0 bases at V and 1 base at J, with 29 bases in the middle. Written as DNA, the CDR3 is TGCAGTGCTAGAGATGACAGGCAGGGGTCGAGGTGGTGGTTTGGCACAGATACGCAGTATTTT. Translated, it gives CSARDDRQGSRWWFGTDTQYF.

This clonotype was observed many times. The chain couples TRBV10-2 to TRBJ1-1, with 7 bases that match TRBD1. With 7 bases clipped from V and 4 bases from J, the junction kept 9 bases outside the gene matches. This CDR3 is built from 14 residues. Per germline, CDR1 WSHSY and CDR2 SAAADI. The CDR3: CASTETGAGTEAFF. The CDR3 region has the DNA TGCGCCAGCACTGAAACAGGGGCGGGCACTGAAGCTTTCTTT.

This clonotype was observed at least ten times. The chain employs TRBV20-1 and TRBJ2-7; 7 bases are a match to TRBD1. Germline V lookup: CDR1 DFQATT, CDR2 SNEGSKA (reference sequence). V lost 0 bases to trimming and J lost 6 bases; unmatched junction nucleotides: 8. The CDR3 loop spans 14 amino acids. The CDR3 region is CSAREVDRVSEQYF. DNA for the CDR3: TGCAGTGCTAGAGAAGTAGACAGGGTGTCCGAGCAGTACTTC.

This clonotype occurred many times. This chain connects TRBV4-2 to TRBJ2-5; D is possibly TRBD1 or TRBD2 (5 bases each). Germline lookup yields CDR1 LGHNA and CDR2 YNFKEQ. The CDR3 runs to 14 residues. V was cut by 0 bases and J by 5 bases, with 10 bases left in between. CDR3 nucleotide sequence: TGTGCCAGCAGCCAAGATGGGACGTCGGAGACCCAGTACTTC. Translation gives CASSQDGTSETQYF.